The 14 T cell receptor beta chains reported below all come from one sample, sequenced in a study of blood T cell repertoires in COVID-19. Profiling relied on immunoSEQ multiplex PCR, and the TCRdb table lists in-frame clones only, not all of them. This table has tens of thousands of clones, around 92% appearing once. Sequencing was performed on peripheral blood. All receptors come from a man aged 45-65 years with active COVID-19.

The chain carries TRBV11-3 and TRBJ2-1, with 9 positions matching TRBD2. CDR3 size: 16 residues. Looked up from germline, CDR1 is SGHNT and CDR2 is YENEEA. Trimming took 0 bases from V and 8 from J; bases not matched to a gene: 8. CDR3 in DNA: TGTGCCAGCAGCTTAGACGGGCGGGAGGGCCGGGATGAGCAGTTCTTC. Translation gives CASSLDGREGRDEQFF.

The V and J genes are TRBV5-8 and TRBJ2-7; tentatively, D is TRBD2 (5 bases). This CDR3 spans 13 amino acids. V was shortened by 7 bases and J by 2 bases, with 13 bases between the two germline ends. Germline CDR1 is SGHTS and CDR2 is YDEGEE. CDR3 amino acids: CASGLAITYEQYF. The CDR3 DNA is TGTGCCAGCGGGCTAGCCATCACCTACGAGCAGTACTTC.

The chain uses TRBV7-2 and TRBJ2-2, with D possibly TRBD2 on 6 matching bases. V was shortened by 5 bases and J by 6 bases, with 13 bases between the two germline ends. Germline V gene data show CDR1 as SGHTA and CDR2 as FQGNSA. CDR3 size: 14 residues. The CDR3 DNA is TGTGCCAGCAGCGTGACCTGGGGGGCCGGGGAGCTGTTTTTT. It encodes CASSVTWGAGELFF.

This clone was recorded only once. The chain combines TRBV3-1 (or the pseudogene TRBV3-2) with TRBJ1-2; 7 bases map to TRBD1. V lost 4 bases and J lost 6; bases outside the gene matches: 5. Germline CDR1 is LGHDT and CDR2 is YNNKEL (reference sequence). The CDR3 is 13 amino acids. For the CDR3, the DNA is TGTGCCAGCAGCCTAGACAGGGTCCATGGCTACACCTTC. Protein sequence: CASSLDRVHGYTF.

This chain uses TRBV10-1 with TRBJ2-1; D remains ambiguous. The V gene lost 5 bases and the J gene lost 1 base, with 12 bases spanning the gap. This CDR3 spans 15 amino acids. Germline loops: CDR1 WNHNN, CDR2 SYGVQD (reference sequence). CDR3 sequence: CASSSSSGSYNEQFF. The CDR3 DNA sequence: TGCGCCAGCAGTTCTTCTTCGGGTTCCTACAATGAGCAGTTCTTC.

This chain joins TRBV5-5 and TRBJ1-5; tentatively, D is TRBD1 (6 bases). Trimming stripped 0 bases from V and 6 bases from J, with 10 bases between. The germline gives CDR1 SGHKS, CDR2 YYEKEE (reference sequence). This CDR3 region has 14 residues. The CDR3 DNA reads TGTGCCAGCAGCTTGGAAGGGGGATCTCAGCCCCAGCATTTT. Its translation is CASSLEGGSQPQHF.

V and J are TRBV12-2 and TRBJ2-2; TRBD2 is the table's D call and was not checked against the DNA. TRBV12-2 represents a pseudogene. CDR3 length equals 14 residues. CDR3 sequence reads: CASRLEVEAGELFF. The CDR3, as DNA: TGTGCAAGTCGCTTAGAGGTCGAGGCCGGGGAGCTGTTTTTT.

The V gene is TRBV20-1, the J gene TRBJ2-1; 8 bases line up with TRBD2. The CDR3 consists of 11 residues. Germline assignment: CDR1 DFQATT and CDR2 SNEGSKA (reference sequence). Germline trimming cut 2 bases from V and 10 bases from J; bases unmatched to any gene: 1. CDR3 in amino acids: CSARKRGEQFF. The CDR3 DNA sequence: TGCAGTGCTAGAAAGCGGGGGGAGCAGTTCTTC.

This chain uses TRBV7-2 with TRBJ2-5; D possibly corresponds to TRBD1 (5 bases). The CDR3 is made up of 13 amino acids. V was shortened by 0 bases and J by 6 bases, with 8 bases between the two germline ends. Germline CDR1 and CDR2: SGHTA and FQGNSA. The CDR3 coding sequence is TGTGCCAGCAGCTTAGCAGGGGCAAAGACCCAGTACTTC. This gives the protein CASSLAGAKTQYF.

The CDR3 DNA reads TGTGCCATCAAGGTAGGGACAGGGTCTACAAATGAGCAGTTCTTC. Protein sequence: CAIKVGTGSTNEQFF. J is TRBJ2-1 and V is TRBV10-3; 9 bases fit TRBD1. Germline CDR1 reads ENHRY; CDR2 reads SYGVKD. V trimming: 7 bases; J trimming: 7 bases; junction bases outside the gene matches: 11. This CDR3 has 15 amino acids.

This chain joins TRBV11-2 and TRBJ2-5; D perhaps matches TRBD1 (6 bases). This CDR3 comprises 18 residues. Trimming pared 3 bases from V and 4 bases from J, leaving 24 bases between. Germline V CDR1 and CDR2: SGHAT, FQNNGV. CDR3 DNA: TGTGCCAGCAGCTTCCCTATTGTAGGACCGACAGGCCCAGAGACCCAGTACTTC. It is translated as CASSFPIVGPTGPETQYF. The variable domain in full, with the rest retrieved from reference TRBV11-2 and TRBJ2-5, is EAGVAQSPRYKIIEKRQSVAFWCNPISGHATLYWYQQILGQGPKLLIQFQNNGVVDDSQLPKDRFSAERLKGVDSTLKIQPAKLEDSAVYLCASSFPIVGPTGPETQYFGPGTRLLVL.

V is TRBV19 and J is TRBJ2-7; 11 bases align to TRBD2. Trimming removed 5 bases from V and 1 base from J; junction bases left unmatched: 4. The CDR3 is made up of 15 amino acids. Per the germline V gene, CDR1 is LNHDA and CDR2 is SQIVND (reference sequence). CDR3 protein: CASSYRLAGSYEQYF. The CDR3 DNA reads TGTGCCAGTAGTTATCGACTAGCGGGGTCCTACGAGCAGTACTTC.

The genes are TRBV28 and TRBJ2-3; D might be TRBD1 (6 bases). The germline V gene encodes CDR1 MDHEN and CDR2 SYDVKM. The CDR3 length is 12 residues. The V end was cut by 8 bases, the J end by 3 bases, with 9 bases between. The CDR3 loop is CASSRGTDTQYF. The CDR3 DNA reads TGTGCCAGCTCCAGGGGAACAGATACGCAGTATTTT.

The chain links TRBV7-8 to TRBJ2-5; 7 nucleotides agree with TRBD1. Germline CDR1 and CDR2: SGHVS and FQNEAQ. The CDR3 consists of 15 residues. V was pared by 5 bases and J by 6 bases, with 12 bases of the junction left unmatched. The CDR3: CASSPWTGPGKTQYF. In nucleotides, the CDR3 is TGTGCCAGCAGCCCATGGACAGGACCCGGAAAGACCCAGTACTTC.